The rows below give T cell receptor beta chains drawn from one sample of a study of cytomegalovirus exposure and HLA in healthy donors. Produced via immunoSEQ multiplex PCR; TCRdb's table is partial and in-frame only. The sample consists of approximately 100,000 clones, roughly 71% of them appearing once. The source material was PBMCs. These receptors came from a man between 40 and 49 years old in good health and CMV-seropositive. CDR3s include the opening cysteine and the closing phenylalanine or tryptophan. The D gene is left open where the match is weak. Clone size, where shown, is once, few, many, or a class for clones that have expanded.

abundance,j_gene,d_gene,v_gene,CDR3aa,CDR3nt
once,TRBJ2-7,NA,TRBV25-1,CASGESGEQYF,TGTGCCAGCGGAGAATCGGGTGAGCAGTACTTC
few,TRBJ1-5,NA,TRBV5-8,CASSLSGGAQPQHF,TGTGCCAGCAGCTTGTCGGGTGGAGCTCAGCCCCAGCATTTT
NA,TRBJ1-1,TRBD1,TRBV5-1,CASSGGTANTEAFF,TGCGCCAGCAGCGGCGGGACAGCCAACACTGAAGCTTTCTTT
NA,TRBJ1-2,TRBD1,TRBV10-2,CASSDYGQGLNYGYTF,TGCGCCAGCAGTGACTACGGACAGGGACTAAACTATGGCTACACCTTC
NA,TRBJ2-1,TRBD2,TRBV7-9,CASNQAGESYNEQFF,TGTGCCAGCAACCAGGCGGGAGAGTCCTACAATGAGCAGTTCTTC
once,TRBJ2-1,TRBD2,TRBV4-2,CASSQGSSGSNEQFF,TGTGCCAGCAGCCAGGGGTCTAGCGGGAGTAATGAGCAGTTCTTC
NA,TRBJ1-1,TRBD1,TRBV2,CASRTGGANREAFF,TGTGCCAGCAGAACAGGGGGGGCAAACAGGGAAGCTTTCTTT
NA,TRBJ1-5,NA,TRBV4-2,CASSPDSYSNQPQHF,TGTGCCAGCAGCCCGGACAGTTATAGCAATCAGCCCCAGCATTTT
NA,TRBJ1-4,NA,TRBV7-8,CASSLQEGPSEKLFF,TGTGCCAGCAGCTTACAGGAGGGACCAAGTGAAAAACTGTTTTTT
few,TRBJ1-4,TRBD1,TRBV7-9,CAIGTGANEKLFF,TGTGCCATCGGGACAGGGGCGAATGAAAAACTGTTTTTT
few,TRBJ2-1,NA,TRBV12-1,CASSFDPSGTYNEQFF,TGTGCCAGCAGCTTTGATCCTAGCGGGACATACAATGAGCAGTTCTTC
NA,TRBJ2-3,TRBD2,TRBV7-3,CASSTSGTSTDTQYF,TGTGCCAGCAGCACAAGCGGGACTAGCACAGATACGCAGTATTTT
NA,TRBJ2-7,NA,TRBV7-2,CASSLVGGGPYEQYF,TGTGCCAGCAGCTTAGTAGGAGGGGGCCCCTACGAGCAGTACTTC
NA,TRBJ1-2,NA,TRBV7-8,CASSPNRDYGYTF,TGTGCCAGCAGCCCCAATAGAGACTATGGCTACACCTTC
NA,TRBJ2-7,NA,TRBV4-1,CASSQGGITIDEQYF,TGCGCCAGCAGCCAAGGAGGCATTACGATCGACGAGCAGTACTTC
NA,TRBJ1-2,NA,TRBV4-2,CASSQDRRSYGYTF,TGTGCCAGCAGCCAAGATAGGAGATCTTATGGCTACACCTTC
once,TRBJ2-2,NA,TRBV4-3,CASSQESSGGGELFF,TGCGCCAGCAGCCAAGAAAGCTCCGGGGGCGGGGAGCTGTTTTTT
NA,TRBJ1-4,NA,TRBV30,CAWARGNEKLFF,TGTGCCTGGGCTCGGGGGAATGAAAAACTGTTTTTT
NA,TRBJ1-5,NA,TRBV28,CASREFSRDQPQHF,TGTGCCAGCAGGGAGTTTTCCCGCGATCAGCCCCAGCATTTT
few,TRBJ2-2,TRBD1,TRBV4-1,CASSYQTGPGELFF,TGCGCCAGCAGCTATCAGACAGGGCCCGGGGAGCTGTTTTTT
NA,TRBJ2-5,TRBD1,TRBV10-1,CASSERDRGDQETQYF,TGCGCCAGCAGTGAGCGTGACAGGGGCGATCAAGAGACCCAGTACTTC
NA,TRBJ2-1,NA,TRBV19,CASSIVPVGGEQFF,TGTGCCAGTAGTATAGTCCCGGTAGGCGGTGAGCAGTTCTTC
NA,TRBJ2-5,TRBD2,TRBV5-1,CASSFGAGGETQYF,TGCGCCAGCAGTTTTGGTGCGGGAGGAGAGACCCAGTACTTC
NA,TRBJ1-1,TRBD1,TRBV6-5,CASSYALDRSSAAFF,TGTGCCAGCAGTTACGCTTTGGACAGGTCTTCTGCAGCTTTCTTT
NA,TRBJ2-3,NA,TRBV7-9,CASSLGASTDTQYF,TGTGCCAGCAGCCTGGGCGCGAGCACAGATACGCAGTATTTT
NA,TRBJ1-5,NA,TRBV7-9,CASSLVIGGAHQPQHF,TGTGCCAGCAGCTTAGTTATAGGGGGGGCGCATCAGCCCCAGCATTTT